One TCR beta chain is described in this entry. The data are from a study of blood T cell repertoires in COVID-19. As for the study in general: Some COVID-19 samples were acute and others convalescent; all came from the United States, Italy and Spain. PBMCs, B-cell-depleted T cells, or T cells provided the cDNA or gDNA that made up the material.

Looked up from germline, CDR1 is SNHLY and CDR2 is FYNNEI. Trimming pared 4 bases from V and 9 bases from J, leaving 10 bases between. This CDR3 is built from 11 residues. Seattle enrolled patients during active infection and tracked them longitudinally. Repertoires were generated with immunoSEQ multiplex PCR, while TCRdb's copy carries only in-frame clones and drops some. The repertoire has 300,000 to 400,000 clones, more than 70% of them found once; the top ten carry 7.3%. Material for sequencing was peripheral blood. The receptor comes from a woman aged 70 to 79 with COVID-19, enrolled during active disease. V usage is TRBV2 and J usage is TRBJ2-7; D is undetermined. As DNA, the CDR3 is TGTGCCAGCAGTGCCCTATCCGGGCAGTACTTC. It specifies CASSALSGQYF.